This is a list of T cell receptor beta chains from one sample in a study of control samples from healthy donors and cancer patients. TCRdb's copy holds only in-frame clones and misses some; the assay was immunoSEQ multiplex PCR. Here the sample spans more than 120,000 clones, 91% being singletons. The sample taken for sequencing was blood. These receptors all stem from a young man in good health. The CDR3 runs from the conserved cysteine through the conserved F or W. Each record gives: J gene, V gene, D gene, clone size, CDR3 protein, CDR3 DNA. A D gene is named only where the DNA matches it firmly. Clone sizes are given selectively: once, few, many, or a class where the clone is expanded.

J: TRBJ2-3
V: TRBV27
D: TRBD2
size: NA
CDR3: CASSISGGAASTQYF
DNA: TGTGCCAGCAGCATAAGCGGGGGGGCGGCCAGTACGCAGTATTTT

J: TRBJ2-7
V: TRBV6-4
D: NA
size: NA
CDR3: CASSMKGGLHYEQYF
DNA: TGTGCCAGCAGCATGAAGGGGGGCCTCCACTACGAGCAGTACTTC

J: TRBJ2-3
V: TRBV23-1
D: NA
size: NA
CDR3: CASSLGQYF
DNA: TGCGCCAGCAGTCTTGGGCAGTATTTT

J: TRBJ1-2
V: TRBV5-6
D: NA
size: NA
CDR3: CASSLNGLYGYTF
DNA: TGTGCCAGCAGCTTAAACGGGTTGTATGGCTACACCTTC

J: TRBJ1-1
V: TRBV9
D: TRBD1
size: once
CDR3: CASSVGTGNTEAFF
DNA: TGTGCCAGCAGCGTAGGGACAGGGAACACTGAAGCTTTCTTT

J: TRBJ2-3
V: TRBV7-9
D: NA
size: NA
CDR3: CASSLAQTAPYTDTQYF
DNA: TGTGCCAGCAGCTTAGCACAGACAGCTCCTTACACAGATACGCAGTATTTT

J: TRBJ1-2
V: TRBV11-2
D: NA
size: NA
CDR3: CASSLGVGSHNYGYTF
DNA: TGTGCCAGCAGCTTAGGGGTGGGATCCCATAACTATGGCTACACCTTC

J: TRBJ1-1
V: TRBV7-7
D: TRBD1
size: NA
CDR3: CASSHRLGQGPYTEAFF
DNA: TGTGCCAGCAGCCACCGACTTGGACAGGGTCCGTACACTGAAGCTTTCTTT

J: TRBJ1-5
V: TRBV30
D: NA
size: many
CDR3: CAWSVGGPNQPQHF
DNA: TGTGCCTGGAGTGTGGGGGGTCCCAATCAGCCCCAGCATTTT

J: TRBJ1-4
V: TRBV4-1
D: NA
size: once
CDR3: CASSQDVGGNEKLFF
DNA: TGCGCCAGCAGCCAAGATGTCGGAGGCAATGAAAAACTGTTTTTT

J: TRBJ1-1
V: TRBV28
D: NA
size: NA
CDR3: CASNPLGAEAFF
DNA: TGTGCCAGCAATCCATTAGGGGCTGAAGCTTTCTTT

J: TRBJ2-7
V: TRBV27
D: TRBD2
size: NA
CDR3: CASSLSGGALYEQYF
DNA: TGTGCCAGCAGTTTAAGCGGGGGGGCCCTCTACGAGCAGTACTTC

J: TRBJ1-4
V: TRBV29-1
D: NA
size: NA
CDR3: CSVATGPMNEKLFF
DNA: TGCAGCGTCGCGACAGGCCCAATGAATGAAAAACTGTTTTTT

J: TRBJ2-1
V: TRBV5-1
D: NA
size: NA
CDR3: CASSQGQGPPPFF
DNA: TGCGCCAGCAGCCAGGGGCAGGGTCCGCCCCCGTTCTTC

J: TRBJ2-2
V: TRBV28
D: NA
size: NA
CDR3: CASSYPTQGGVGELFF
DNA: TGTGCCAGCAGTTATCCGACCCAGGGCGGGGTCGGGGAGCTGTTTTTT

J: TRBJ2-2
V: TRBV1
D: NA
size: many
CDR3: CTSSQRRGANTGELFF
DNA: TGCACCAGCAGCCAAAGGCGGGGGGCGAACACCGGGGAGCTGTTTTTT

J: TRBJ1-3
V: TRBV6-4
D: TRBD1
size: NA
CDR3: CASSDSRDRVFGNTIYF
DNA: TGTGCCAGCAGTGACTCGAGAGACAGGGTCTTTGGAAACACCATATATTTT

J: TRBJ2-1
V: TRBV5-1
D: TRBD2
size: NA
CDR3: CASSGTSGGAHDNEQFF
DNA: TGCGCCAGCAGCGGGACTAGCGGGGGGGCCCATGACAATGAGCAGTTCTTC

J: TRBJ1-3
V: TRBV18
D: NA
size: NA
CDR3: CASSPKQPGAGNTIYF
DNA: TGTGCCAGCTCACCCAAACAGCCCGGGGCTGGAAACACCATATATTTT

J: TRBJ1-2
V: TRBV5-1
D: TRBD1
size: NA
CDR3: CASSLGSTGIYDYTF
DNA: TGCGCCAGCAGCTTGGGATCGACAGGGATCTATGACTACACCTTC

J: TRBJ1-2
V: TRBV5-8
D: NA
size: once
CDR3: CASSWGGDYGYTF
DNA: TGTGCCAGCAGCTGGGGGGGCGACTATGGCTACACCTTC

J: TRBJ1-2
V: TRBV3-1/TRBV3-2
D: NA
size: NA
CDR3: CASSQDRGSYGYTF
DNA: TGTGCCAGCAGCCAAGATCGGGGTAGCTATGGCTACACCTTC

J: TRBJ1-1
V: TRBV7-2
D: NA
size: NA
CDR3: CASSPWDTEAFF
DNA: TGTGCCAGCAGCCCTTGGGACACTGAAGCTTTCTTT

J: TRBJ1-1
V: TRBV12-3/TRBV12-4
D: NA
size: NA
CDR3: CASSWGPGDEAFF
DNA: TGTGCCAGCAGTTGGGGCCCGGGGGATGAAGCTTTCTTT

J: TRBJ2-7
V: TRBV2
D: NA
size: NA
CDR3: CASSVSSYEQYF
DNA: TGTGCCAGCAGTGTGTCTAGTTACGAGCAGTACTTC

J: TRBJ1-2
V: TRBV19
D: NA
size: NA
CDR3: CASSMEVRAIRGYTF
DNA: TGTGCCAGTAGTATGGAGGTCAGGGCGATTAGAGGCTACACCTTC